This T cell receptor (beta chain) emerged from a study of vaccination and CD4 T cells after COVID-19. Study-wide background: Sampling post-COVID took place a median roughly 93 days after diagnosis (range 35 to 161). Post-vaccine sampling followed dose two by a median 72 days (range 14 to 241).

About this clonotype: Antigen: not known.

Researchers used the Oncomine TCR Beta short-read assay to sequence DNA from cultured CD4+ T cells. TCRdb recomputed calls from the PCR reads with MiXCR, one row per CDR3 protein. The sample holds approximately 15,000 distinct CDR3 sequences, roughly three fifths seen once. Noted treatment: approximately nine-day PBMC culture with coronavirus spike peptide pools or control peptides (ViraFEST assay). From germline, CDR1 is MNHEY and CDR2 SMNVEV (reference sequence). This CDR3 has 11 amino acids. Deletions cut 6 bases from V and 7 bases from J, with 6 bases between. This chain joins TRBV27 and TRBJ2-2; D is ambiguous. This clonotype was sampled from a human donor who had recovered from COVID-19. Specimen: CD4+ T cells from blood, cultured in vitro, collected after SARS-CoV-2 vaccination. CDR3 sequence reads: CASSRNGELFF. As DNA, the CDR3 is TGTGCCAGCAGCCGGAACGGGGAGCTGTTTTTT.